This T cell receptor (beta chain) is from a study of CD8 T cells in Susac syndrome. It was with random hexamers that about 0.45 to 1 ug RNA was reverse transcribed. immunoSEQ multiplex PCR amplified TCR beta CDR3 across 54 Vbeta, 13 Jbeta. Each CDR3 protein gets one entry after TCRdb re-called the immunoSEQ multiplex PCR reads with MiXCR. Of 100,000 to 150,000 distinct CDR3 sequences in the sample, roughly 94% were seen once. The germline V gene has CDR1 LNHDA and CDR2 SQIVND (reference sequence). CDR3 size: 12 residues. Trimming left V 2 bases short and J 9 bases short, with 8 bases between. Treatment-naive patients with stable or active relapsing-remitting disease served as multiple sclerosis controls. Negative isolation yielded CD4+ and CD8+ T cells, and FACS enriched TEMRA cells.

V gene TRBV19 combines with J gene TRBJ2-1; D could derive from TRBD1 or TRBD2 (5 bases each). The sample was CD4+ T cells from PBMCs. The clonotype was recovered from a human donor with multiple sclerosis. CDR3 sequence (DNA): TGTGCCAGTAGTATATGGGGACGTGAGCAGTTCTTC. Translating gives CASSIWGREQFF.